The source of this TCR beta chain is a study of control samples from healthy donors and cancer patients. This CDR3 has 23 amino acids. The V gene's germline CDR1 is MNHEY and CDR2 SMNVEV (reference sequence). V was shortened by 2 bases and J by 0 bases, with 29 bases between the two germline ends. Libraries were prepared by immunoSEQ multiplex PCR; TCRdb keeps only in-frame clonotypes and omits some of them. The table lists 100,000 to 150,000 clones, approximately 93% of them singletons, with approximately 8% in the top ten. The sample taken for sequencing was blood. The rearrangement uses TRBV27 and TRBJ2-6, with D possibly being TRBD2 (6 bases). This clonotype was sampled from a young woman in good health. CDR3 sequence: CASSLRAHGNLIGGNSGANVLTF. CDR3 DNA sequence: TGTGCCAGCAGTTTAAGGGCACACGGTAATCTCATCGGGGGAAACTCTGGGGCCAACGTCCTGACTTTC.